This passage covers 10 T cell receptor beta chains from one sample sequenced in a study of identical twins. TCRdb fed the 5' RACE reads into MiXCR, producing one record per CDR3 protein. The sample yields about 530,000 distinct CDR3 sequences, 20% to 25% seen once. This sample also belongs to another study, concerning yellow fever vaccine responses in identical twins.

The sequenced sample was CD4+ T cells sorted from blood. These TCRs come from a woman under 30 in good health.

This chain connects TRBV12-3 or TRBV12-4 to TRBJ1-5; D not resolved. CDR3 size: 15 residues. Trimming took 1 base from V and 9 from J, leaving 16 bases between them. For the CDR3, the DNA is TGTGCCAGCAGTTTAGGGGAAGCCAACAACGCGCCCCAGCATTTT. Its protein product is CASSLGEANNAPQHF.

This clonotype appeared a few times. The chain uses TRBV12-3 or TRBV12-4 and TRBJ2-1; 8 nucleotides align to TRBD1. V gave up 5 bases and J gave up 2 bases; unmatched junction bases: 8. The CDR3 length is 16 residues. The CDR3 DNA sequence: TGTGCCAGCAGTCTGCAGGGGGCGATCACCTACAATGAGCAGTTCTTC. Translation gives CASSLQGAITYNEQFF.

The J gene is TRBJ2-1, the V gene TRBV6-5; 13 bases map to TRBD2. The junction had 5 bases not matched to a gene; V was cut back by 1 base and J by 5 bases. This CDR3 has 17 amino acids. Germline CDR1 reads MNHEY; CDR2 reads SVGAGI. Here the CDR3 reads CASSYLGLAGRDNEQFF. In DNA form, the CDR3 reads TGTGCCAGCAGTTACTTGGGACTAGCGGGACGAGACAATGAGCAGTTCTTC.

The V call is TRBV27, the J call TRBJ2-6, with D perhaps TRBD2 (7 bases). Germline V gene data show CDR1 as MNHEY and CDR2 as SMNVEV (reference sequence). Trimming left V 3 bases short and J 1 base short, with 13 bases between. This CDR3 region has 17 residues. The CDR3 here is CASSLGGLLSGANVLTF. The DNA for the CDR3 is TGTGCCAGCAGTTTGGGGGGGCTATTGTCTGGGGCCAACGTCCTGACTTTC.

The rearrangement joins TRBV27 to TRBJ2-1; 7 bases agree with TRBD1. Per the germline V gene, CDR1 is MNHEY and CDR2 is SMNVEV (reference sequence). The CDR3 is 14 residues long. The junction had 6 bases not matched to a gene; V was cut back by 2 bases and J by 8 bases. The CDR3 DNA sequence: TGTGCCAGCAGTTTACGACAGGGTTGGGATGAGCAGTTCTTC. It is translated as CASSLRQGWDEQFF.

This clonotype has a count of ten or more. The chain recombines TRBV4-1 with TRBJ2-1; 7 nucleotides align to TRBD1. J lost 6 bases, V lost 2 bases, and 7 bases had no gene match. CDR3 length: 15 residues. Per germline, CDR1 MGHRA and CDR2 YSYEKL. The CDR3 coding sequence is TGCGCCAGCAGCCAACCGGTACAGGGGTTCAATGAGCAGTTCTTC. It is translated as CASSQPVQGFNEQFF.

This clonotype was detected only a few times. The rearrangement uses TRBV5-1 and TRBJ2-7; D might be TRBD2 (5 bases). The CDR3 runs 12 residues. Trimming left V 1 base short and J 5 bases short, with 7 bases between. Germline V CDR1 and CDR2: SGHRS, YFSETQ. The CDR3 sequence: CASSLSGNEQYF. CDR3 DNA sequence: TGCGCCAGCAGCTTGTCGGGGAACGAGCAGTACTTC.

This clonotype was seen a few times. J is TRBJ2-3 and V is TRBV29-1; 7 bases agree with TRBD2. The V segment lost 0 bases and the J segment 4 bases; nucleotides outside the gene matches: 10. Germline V gives CDR1 SQVTM, CDR2 ANQGSEA. The CDR3 consists of 16 residues. CDR3 DNA: TGCAGCGTTGAAGATCCAGGCGGGAGAGGCGCAGATACGCAGTATTTT. Translation: CSVEDPGGRGADTQYF.

The V call is TRBV18, the J call TRBJ2-1; unclear D gene. CDR3 length: 15 amino acids. CDR1 is KGHSH, CDR2 LQKENI, per germline. V was pared by 1 base and J by 0 bases, with 7 bases between. For the CDR3, the DNA is TGTGCCAGCTCACCACAGCAGAGCTCCTACAATGAGCAGTTCTTC. Translating gives CASSPQQSSYNEQFF.

This chain joins TRBV5-8 and TRBJ2-1; 7 bases map to TRBD2. Germline assignment: CDR1 SGHTS and CDR2 YDEGEE. This CDR3 is built from 14 residues. With 2 bases clipped from V and 4 bases from J, the junction kept 3 bases outside the gene matches. The CDR3 region is CASSFRGGYNEQFF. CDR3 nucleotide sequence: TGTGCCAGCAGCTTCCGCGGGGGATACAATGAGCAGTTCTTC.